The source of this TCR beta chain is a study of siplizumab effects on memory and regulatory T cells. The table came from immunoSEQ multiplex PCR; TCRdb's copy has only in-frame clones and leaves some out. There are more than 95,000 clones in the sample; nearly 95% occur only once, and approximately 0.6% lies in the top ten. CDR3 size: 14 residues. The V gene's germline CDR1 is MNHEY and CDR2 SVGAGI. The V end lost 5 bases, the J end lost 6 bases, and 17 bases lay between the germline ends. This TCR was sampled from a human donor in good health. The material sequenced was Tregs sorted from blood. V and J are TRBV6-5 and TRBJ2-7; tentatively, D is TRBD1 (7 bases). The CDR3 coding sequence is TGTGCCAGCAGTCCCCGACAGGGAGGCAGCGAGCAGTACTTC. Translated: CASSPRQGGSEQYF.